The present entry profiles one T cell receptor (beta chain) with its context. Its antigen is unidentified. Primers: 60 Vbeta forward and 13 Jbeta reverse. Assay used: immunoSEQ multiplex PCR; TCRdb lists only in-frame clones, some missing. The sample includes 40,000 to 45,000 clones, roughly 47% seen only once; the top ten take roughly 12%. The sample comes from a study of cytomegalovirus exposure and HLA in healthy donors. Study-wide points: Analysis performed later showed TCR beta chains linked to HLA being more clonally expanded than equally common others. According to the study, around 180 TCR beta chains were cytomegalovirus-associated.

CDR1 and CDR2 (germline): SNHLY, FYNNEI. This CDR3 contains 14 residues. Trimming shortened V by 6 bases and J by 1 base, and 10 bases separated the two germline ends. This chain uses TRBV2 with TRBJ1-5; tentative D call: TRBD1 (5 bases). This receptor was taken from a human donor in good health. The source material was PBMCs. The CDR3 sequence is CASRQDFSNQPQHF. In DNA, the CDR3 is TGTGCCAGCAGACAGGATTTCAGCAATCAGCCCCAGCATTTT.